The 14 T cell receptor beta chains given below trace back to one sample, sequenced in a study of long-term antiretroviral therapy in people with HIV. Running of the v3.0 immunoSEQ assay took place at survey level. The repertoire was sequenced with immunoSEQ multiplex PCR; TCRdb's copy has only in-frame clones and lacks some. This table has fewer than 40,000 clones, roughly 77% appearing once. Sequenced material: unsorted PBMCs, taken 1.9 years after starting antiretroviral therapy. Receptors were obtained from a man aged 18 to 30 with HIV.

The rearrangement uses TRBV6-1 and TRBJ2-2; D is uncertain. CDR1 and CDR2 from the germline V gene are MNHNS and SASEGT. Trimming left V 2 bases short and J 3 bases short, with 7 bases between. The CDR3 length is 14 residues. This chain's CDR3 is CASSESHDTGELFF. In DNA form, the CDR3 reads TGTGCCAGCAGTGAAAGTCATGACACCGGGGAGCTGTTTTTT.

This clone was recorded a few times. The chain carries TRBV28 and TRBJ2-2; D may be TRBD1 (6 bases). The germline CDR1 and CDR2 sequences are MDHEN and SYDVKM. V was shortened by 2 bases and J by 8 bases, with 15 bases between the two germline ends. The CDR3 runs to 15 residues. The CDR3, as DNA: TGTGCCAGCAGTTTAGGGTACAGGGATTCGGGGGAGCTGTTTTTT. It translates to CASSLGYRDSGELFF.

The CDR3 is CASSMGGYADTQYF. The CDR3 bases are TGTGCCAGTAGTATGGGTGGGTACGCAGATACGCAGTATTTT. The chain is built from TRBV19 and TRBJ2-3; D is unresolved. Deletions cut 3 bases from V and 4 bases from J, with 11 bases between. Germline CDR1 LNHDA, CDR2 SQIVND (reference sequence). This CDR3 spans 14 amino acids.

The chain links TRBV7-8 to TRBJ1-2; D unclear. V lost 1 base and J lost 8, with 17 bases in between. The germline V gene encodes CDR1 SGHVS and CDR2 FQNEAQ. The CDR3 runs 15 residues. This chain's CDR3 is CASSLEGKRYQGYTF. The CDR3 DNA follows: TGTGCCAGCAGCTTAGAAGGGAAGCGATACCAAGGCTACACCTTC.

The chain links TRBV7-9 to TRBJ2-1; TRBD2 might be the D (6 bases). This CDR3 contains 17 residues. Germline V lookup: CDR1 SEHNR, CDR2 FQNEAQ (reference sequence). Deletions cut 5 bases from V and 6 bases from J, with 23 bases between. The CDR3 protein is CASSLRAGPTVPNEQFF. The CDR3 DNA reads as TGTGCCAGCAGCCTCCGGGCGGGGCCAACCGTACCCAATGAGCAGTTCTTC.

The V call is TRBV4-1, the J call TRBJ2-5; 10 nucleotides align to TRBD1. This CDR3 contains 15 residues. The germline V gene encodes CDR1 MGHRA and CDR2 YSYEKL. Germline trimming cut 1 base from V and 5 bases from J; bases unmatched to any gene: 4. CDR3 bases: TGCGCCAGCAGCCAAGTAGGGACAGGGGTGGAGACCCAGTACTTC. Its protein is CASSQVGTGVETQYF.

The rearrangement joins TRBV28 to TRBJ1-2, with unresolved D. Trimming took 6 bases from V and 7 from J, leaving 12 bases between them. The length of the CDR3 is 12 residues. In germline, CDR1 is MDHEN, CDR2 SYDVKM. CDR3 sequence: CASSPVLFGYTF. CDR3 DNA: TGTGCCAGCAGCCCAGTACTTTTTGGCTACACCTTC.

The gene calls are TRBV7-8 and TRBJ1-5; TRBD1 agrees at 7 bases. Unmatched junction bases numbered 7, after V lost 5 bases and J lost 3 bases. The V gene's germline CDR1 is SGHVS and CDR2 FQNEAQ. The CDR3 loop spans 15 amino acids. In DNA form, the CDR3 reads TGTGCCAGCAGCATATGGACAGGATACAATCAGCCCCAGCATTTT. Translating it yields CASSIWTGYNQPQHF.

This clone was observed a handful of times. The chain has TRBV7-9 and TRBJ2-7; tentative D call: TRBD1 (5 bases). The CDR3 totals 11 residues. CDR1 and CDR2 (germline): SEHNR, FQNEAQ (reference sequence). V gave up 6 bases and J gave up 4 bases, with 7 bases separating them. CDR3 bases: TGTGCCAGCAGTACAGGTTACGAGCAGTACGTC. Protein product: CASSTGYEQYV.

The V and J genes are TRBV5-5 and TRBJ2-3, with 8 bases identical to TRBD2. Germline V gene lookup returns CDR1 SGHKS and CDR2 YYEKEE (reference sequence). V lost 3 bases to trimming and J lost 6 bases; unmatched junction nucleotides: 15. The CDR3 totals 17 residues. CDR3 bases: TGTGCCAGCAGCTGGGTCTGGAGTAGCGGGGTCAAGGATACGCAGTATTTT. Amino acids: CASSWVWSSGVKDTQYF.

The gene calls are TRBV7-3 and TRBJ2-6; no firm D call. V gave up 2 bases and J gave up 1 base, with 12 bases separating them. Per the germline V gene, CDR1 is SGHTA and CDR2 is FQGTGA. This CDR3 has 17 residues. CDR3 region: CASSLEPQASGANVLTF. The CDR3 DNA sequence: TGTGCCAGCAGCTTAGAGCCTCAGGCATCTGGGGCCAACGTCCTGACTTTC.

The rearrangement links TRBV29-1 to TRBJ2-5; maybe TRBD1 (5 bases). The CDR3 is 10 residues long. Germline V gene sequence: CDR1 SQVTM, CDR2 ANQGSEA. V gave up 4 bases and J gave up 9 bases, with 9 bases separating them. The CDR3 coding sequence is TGCAGCGTTGTCAGGGCGGCCCAGTACTTC. The encoded protein is CSVVRAAQYF.

V and J are TRBV7-9 and TRBJ1-4, with D maybe TRBD1 (5 bases). Per the germline V gene, CDR1 is SEHNR and CDR2 is FQNEAQ (reference sequence). The germline V and J ends were trimmed by 5 bases and 6 bases, with 19 bases remaining between them. The CDR3 runs 16 residues. The CDR3 DNA sequence: TGTGCCAGCAGCCCCGCCCTCGGGACTGTAGATGAAAAACTGTTTTTT. Protein: CASSPALGTVDEKLFF.

V usage is TRBV29-1 and J usage is TRBJ2-7, with 10 nucleotides matching TRBD1. The germline V gene encodes CDR1 SQVTM and CDR2 ANQGSEA. V lost 4 bases to trimming and J lost 4 bases; unmatched junction nucleotides: 1. The CDR3 sequence is 12 residues long. The CDR3 nucleotides are TGCAGCGTTGGGGACAGGGGATACGAGCAGTACTTC. Its protein is CSVGDRGYEQYF.